This T cell receptor beta chain was found in a study of cytomegalovirus exposure and HLA in healthy donors. Study summary: Among over 350 genotyped donors, around 80% fell in the Caucasian-associated ancestry cluster. The study, taken as a whole, reports: Later examination showed HLA-associated TCR beta chains had greater clonal expansion than equally common others. Exclusion applied to some V segments, including TRBV6-2 and TRBV6-3, as they were indistinguishable.

The primer mix had 60 Vbeta and 13 Jbeta primers. TCRdb's copy holds only in-frame clones and misses some; the assay was immunoSEQ multiplex PCR. In the table there are around 140,000 clones, 60% to 80% of which are singletons. For this clone: What it binds is unknown.

Germline V gene data show CDR1 as MDHEN and CDR2 as SYDVKM. The ends were cut back, 2 bases at V and 8 bases at J, with 15 bases in the middle. CDR3 length equals 14 residues. Sequencing was done on a sample of PBMCs. The TCR sequence derives from a woman aged 55-75 years in good health and CMV-seronegative. The rearrangement joins TRBV28 to TRBJ1-2; D perhaps matches TRBD1 (6 bases). CDR3 sequence: CASSLGGLEKGYTF. The CDR3 DNA reads TGTGCCAGCAGTTTAGGGGGCCTGGAGAAGGGCTACACCTTC.